Sequencing of this TCR beta chain was carried out in a study of blood T cells in healthy people across ages. Sample-barcoded 5' priming and a J-beta primer mix drove a second PCR of about 6 to 11 cycles. TCRdb ran MiXCR on the 5' RACE reads and lists one entry per CDR3 protein. This sample yields 500,000 to 700,000 distinct CDR3 sequences, of which approximately 30% are seen a single time; about a sixth belongs to the top ten. Donation came from healthy Caucasian individuals in Russia who were aged roughly 6 to 95. This clonotype was detected ten times or more. Germline CDR1 is SGHVS and CDR2 is FQNEAQ. Trimming cost V 3 bases and J 0 bases; bases outside gene matches: 2. This CDR3 is 15 amino acids long.

V usage is TRBV7-8 and J usage is TRBJ2-7, with 10 bases lining up with TRBD1. The sequence was obtained from a woman older than 75 in good health. Input material: blood. The CDR3 protein is CASSLGQGNSYEQYF. CDR3 nucleotide sequence: TGTGCCAGCAGCTTGGGACAGGGGAACTCCTACGAGCAGTACTTC.